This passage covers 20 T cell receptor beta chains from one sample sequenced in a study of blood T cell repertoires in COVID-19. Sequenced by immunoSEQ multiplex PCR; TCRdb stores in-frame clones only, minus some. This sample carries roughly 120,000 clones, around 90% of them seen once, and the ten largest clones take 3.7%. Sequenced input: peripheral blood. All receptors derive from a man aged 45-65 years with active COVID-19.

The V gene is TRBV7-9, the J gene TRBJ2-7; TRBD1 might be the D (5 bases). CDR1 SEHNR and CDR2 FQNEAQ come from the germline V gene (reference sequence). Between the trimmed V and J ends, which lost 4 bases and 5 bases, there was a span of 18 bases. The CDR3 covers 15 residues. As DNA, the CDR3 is TGTGCCAGCAGCTCCCCCCGGACCGACAGAAACGAGCAGTACTTC. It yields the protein CASSSPRTDRNEQYF.

CDR3 nucleotides: TGTGCCACCCGATATGTGGGGGGGTATCGGGACAGGGATGAAAAACTGTTTTTT. It specifies CATRYVGGYRDRDEKLFF. The V gene is TRBV15, the J gene TRBJ1-4; 9 bases line up with TRBD1. The CDR3 consists of 18 residues. Germline loops: CDR1 LNHNV, CDR2 YYDKDF (reference sequence). J lost 6 bases, V lost 8 bases, and 19 bases had no gene match.

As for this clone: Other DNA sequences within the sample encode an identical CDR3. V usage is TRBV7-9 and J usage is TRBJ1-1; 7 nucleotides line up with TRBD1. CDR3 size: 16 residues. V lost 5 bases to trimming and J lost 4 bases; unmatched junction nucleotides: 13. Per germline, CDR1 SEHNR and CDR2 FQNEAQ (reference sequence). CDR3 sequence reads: CASSNLDRVRSTEAFF. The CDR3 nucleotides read TGTGCCAGCAGCAATCTCGACAGGGTCAGGAGCACTGAAGCTTTCTTT.

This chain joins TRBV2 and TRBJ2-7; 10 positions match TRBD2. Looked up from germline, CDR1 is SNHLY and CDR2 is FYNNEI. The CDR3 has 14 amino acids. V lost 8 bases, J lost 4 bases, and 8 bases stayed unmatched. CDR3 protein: CASSLSTSGYEQYF. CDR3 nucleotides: TGTGCCAGCTCCCTATCGACTAGCGGGTACGAGCAGTACTTC.

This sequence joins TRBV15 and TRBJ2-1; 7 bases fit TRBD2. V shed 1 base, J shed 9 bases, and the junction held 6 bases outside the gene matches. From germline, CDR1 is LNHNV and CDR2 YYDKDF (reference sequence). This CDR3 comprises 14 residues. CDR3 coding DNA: TGTGCCACCAGCAGAGTTTGGAGGGAGGGTGAGCAGTTCTTC. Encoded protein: CATSRVWREGEQFF.

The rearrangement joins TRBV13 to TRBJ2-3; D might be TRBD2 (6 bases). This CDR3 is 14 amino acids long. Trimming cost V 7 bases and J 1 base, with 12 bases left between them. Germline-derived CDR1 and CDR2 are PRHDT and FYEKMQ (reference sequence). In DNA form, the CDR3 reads TGTGCCAGCATCAGGTGGGGGGGCACAGATACGCAGTATTTT. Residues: CASIRWGGTDTQYF.

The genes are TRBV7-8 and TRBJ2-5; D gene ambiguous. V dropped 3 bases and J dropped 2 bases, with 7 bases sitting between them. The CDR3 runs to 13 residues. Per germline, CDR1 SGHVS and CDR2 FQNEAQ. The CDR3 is CASSFLQQETQYF. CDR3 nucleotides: TGTGCCAGCAGCTTTTTACAGCAAGAGACCCAGTACTTC.

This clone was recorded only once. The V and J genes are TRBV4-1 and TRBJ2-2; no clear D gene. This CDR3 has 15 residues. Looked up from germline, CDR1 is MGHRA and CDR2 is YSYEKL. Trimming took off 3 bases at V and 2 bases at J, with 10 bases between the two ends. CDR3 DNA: TGCGCCAGCAGCCAGATAGAACTTAACACCGGGGAGCTGTTTTTT. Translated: CASSQIELNTGELFF.

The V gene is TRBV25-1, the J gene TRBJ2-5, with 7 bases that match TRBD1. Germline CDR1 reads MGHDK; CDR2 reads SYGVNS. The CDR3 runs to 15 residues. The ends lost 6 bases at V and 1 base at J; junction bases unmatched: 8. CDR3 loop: CASRRKGAVQETQYF. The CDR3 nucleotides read TGTGCCAGCAGAAGGAAGGGGGCGGTCCAAGAGACCCAGTACTTC.

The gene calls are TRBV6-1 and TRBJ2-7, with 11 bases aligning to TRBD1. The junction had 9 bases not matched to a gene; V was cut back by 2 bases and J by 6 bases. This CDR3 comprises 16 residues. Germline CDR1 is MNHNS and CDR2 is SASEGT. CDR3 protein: CASSENEGTGGFEQYF. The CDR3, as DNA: TGTGCCAGCAGTGAAAACGAGGGGACAGGGGGATTCGAGCAGTACTTC.

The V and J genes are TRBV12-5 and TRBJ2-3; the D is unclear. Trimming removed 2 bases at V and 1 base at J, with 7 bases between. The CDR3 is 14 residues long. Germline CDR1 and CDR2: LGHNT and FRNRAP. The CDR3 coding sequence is TGTGCTAGTGGTTTGCGGGTGGGCACAGATACGCAGTATTTT. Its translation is CASGLRVGTDTQYF.

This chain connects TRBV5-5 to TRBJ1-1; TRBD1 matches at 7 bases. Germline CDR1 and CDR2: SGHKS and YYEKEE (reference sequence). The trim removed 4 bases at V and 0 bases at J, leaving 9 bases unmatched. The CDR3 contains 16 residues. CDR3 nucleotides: TGTGCCAGCAGCGCCACAGGGGCAATCCTGAACACTGAAGCTTTCTTT. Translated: CASSATGAILNTEAFF.

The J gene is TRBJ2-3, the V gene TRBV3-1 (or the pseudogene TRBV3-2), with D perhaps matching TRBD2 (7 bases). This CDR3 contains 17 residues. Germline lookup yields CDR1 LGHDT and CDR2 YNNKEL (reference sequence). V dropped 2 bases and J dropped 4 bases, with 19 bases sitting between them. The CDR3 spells CASSQRRGVGGADTQYF. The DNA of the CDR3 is TGTGCCAGCAGCCAAAGACGGGGGGTTGGGGGCGCAGATACGCAGTATTTT.

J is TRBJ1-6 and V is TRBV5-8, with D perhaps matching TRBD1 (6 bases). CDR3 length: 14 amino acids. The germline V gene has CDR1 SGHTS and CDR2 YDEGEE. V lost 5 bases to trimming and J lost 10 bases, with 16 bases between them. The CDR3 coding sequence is TGTGCCAGCAGAACCATCAGGGGCCGATCACCCCTCCACTTT. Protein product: CASRTIRGRSPLHF.

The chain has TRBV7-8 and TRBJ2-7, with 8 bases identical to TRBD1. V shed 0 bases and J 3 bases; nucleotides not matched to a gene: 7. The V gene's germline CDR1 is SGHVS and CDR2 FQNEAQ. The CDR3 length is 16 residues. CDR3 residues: CASSLAWGQAYYEQYF. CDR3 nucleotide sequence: TGTGCCAGCAGCTTAGCCTGGGGACAGGCCTACTACGAGCAGTACTTC.

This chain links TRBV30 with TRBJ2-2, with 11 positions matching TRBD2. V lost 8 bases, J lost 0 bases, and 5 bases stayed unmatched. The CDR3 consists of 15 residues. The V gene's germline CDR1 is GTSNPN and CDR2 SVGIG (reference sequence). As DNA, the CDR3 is TGTGCCCGATTAGCGGGAGGGCCGAACACCGGGGAGCTGTTTTTT. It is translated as CARLAGGPNTGELFF.

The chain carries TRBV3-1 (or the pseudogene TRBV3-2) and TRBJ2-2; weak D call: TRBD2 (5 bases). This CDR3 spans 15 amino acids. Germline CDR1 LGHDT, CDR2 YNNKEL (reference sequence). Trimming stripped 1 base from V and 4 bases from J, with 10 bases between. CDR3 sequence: CASSQGGVGTGELFF. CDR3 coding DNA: TGTGCCAGCAGCCAAGGGGGAGTCGGCACCGGGGAGCTGTTTTTT.

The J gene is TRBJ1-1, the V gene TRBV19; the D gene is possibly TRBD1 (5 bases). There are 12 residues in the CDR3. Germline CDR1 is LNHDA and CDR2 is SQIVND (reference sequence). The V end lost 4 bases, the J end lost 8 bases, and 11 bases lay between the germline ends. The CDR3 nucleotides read TGTGCCAGTAGTAATGGGGGGTCCGAAGCTTTCTTT. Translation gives CASSNGGSEAFF.

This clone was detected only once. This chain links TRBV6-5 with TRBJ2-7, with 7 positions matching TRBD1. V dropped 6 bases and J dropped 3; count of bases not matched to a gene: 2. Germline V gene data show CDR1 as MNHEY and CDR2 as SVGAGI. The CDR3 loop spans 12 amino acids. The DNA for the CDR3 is TGTGCCAGCAGGACAGGGATCTACGAGCAGTACGTC. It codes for CASRTGIYEQYV.

The CDR3 sequence is CASTEGLAGGWGDEQFF. The CDR3 bases are TGTGCCAGTACGGAGGGACTAGCGGGAGGGTGGGGCGATGAGCAGTTCTTC. The chain is built from TRBV19 and TRBJ2-1; 16 bases line up with TRBD2. The length of the CDR3 is 17 residues. The V gene end was trimmed by 7 bases and the J gene end by 8 bases; junction bases not matched to a gene: 11. CDR1 LNHDA and CDR2 SQIVND come from the germline V gene (reference sequence).